Listed here is a single T cell receptor beta chain. This clone's antigen is unknown. Base qualities are not recorded, but no much larger clone differs from it by a single base. CDR1 and CDR2, per the germline V gene (reference sequence), are LNHDA and SQIVND. The cysteine opens and the phenylalanine closes a CDR3 of 15 amino acids. The CDR3 DNA has 45 bases and is translated from base 1. V lost 11 bases and J lost 1 base; the stretch between them is 18 bases long. The data originate from a study of T cell responses to AZD1222 COVID-19 vaccine (dated by TCRdb to the early 2020s). The study in broad terms: TCR sequencing covered more than 230 trial participants: 207 given two doses of AZD1222 and 26 given two doses of MenACWY control vaccine. Trial participants were enrolled by age into subgroups of 18-55, 56-69 and 70-plus years, and around 150, 28 and 57 TCR-sequenced participants, respectively, were included in these subgroups.

Findings and caveats that apply to the study as a whole: Epitopes outside the regions mutated in the B.1.351 and B.1.1.7 variants were reportedly recognized by nearly half of the unique spike-specific TCRs. Because no day 14 peak-response samples were available, repertoires were characterized only after the peak T cell response. After two AZD1222 doses, spike-specific TCR breadth and depth were significantly higher than at day 0 and than in MenACWY recipients. The whole spike protein was spanned by vaccine-associated CD4 TCRs, and dominant responses were seen in regions 160-218 and 743-854. Most participants were white British and females outnumbered males, and the authors suggested that clonal diversity may have been underestimated. Conclusions about previously exposed vaccinees are limited, since just a handful of AZD1222 recipients were seropositive for SARS-CoV-2 at baseline. In the small 56-69-year group, the increase in depth fell short of significance, most likely because of low power.

According to the study, the label for this sample's time point signals: about 28 days (+/-7) after the second vaccine dose. Because spike-specific TCR depth and breadth did not differ between the two schedules, AZD1222 recipients who got a second dose at roughly 4 weeks were pooled with those who got a second dose at roughly 12 weeks. Vaccinee samples came from UK trials COV001 and COV002, including a single-blind randomized controlled phase 2/3 trial of AZD1222 (ChAdOx1 nCoV-19) in healthy adults. For TCRbeta chain sequencing, PBMC samples from trial participants were taken at day 0 and at day 28 after the second dose. The CDR3 regions of human TCRbeta chains were analyzed by immunosequencing. Per the original workflow: TCRs in the repertoires were compared against a reference library of SARS-CoV-2-specific TCRs that had been generated with the MIRA antigen-specificity platform. Breadth was defined as the fraction of unique TCRs that were SARS-CoV-2-associated. Depth was defined as the fraction of total T cells that were SARS-CoV-2-associated. Using the MIRA data, each spike-specific TCR was mapped to the spike region that the TCR reacts to and placed in a CD4 or CD8 class. Log10-transformed breadth and depth values were compared by one-way ANOVA with Sidak's multiple comparisons tests. Here the immuneACCESS table is served through TCRdb, limited to in-frame sequences with V and J called. Missing clones are a known gap in these copies; in checked studies unresolved V genes cover under half, and the rest lacks a known reason. The V and J calls and clone size come from that table; D and trimming were worked out from the DNA. This sample comprises about 93,000 clones, around 87% of them detected only once. In total, the top ten clones hold more than 2% of the sample.

The source is an adult who received the AZD1222 COVID-19 vaccine. Material: peripheral blood, obtained 28 days after the second AZD1222 dose. Rearrangement joined TRBV19 to TRBJ1-5; too little of a D gene remains to name it. The CDR3: CASTSGMGSNQPQHF. The nucleotide sequence reads TGTGCCTCTACGTCGGGGATGGGGAGCAATCAGCCCCAGCATTTT.